The next 3 T cell receptor beta chains were all read from a single sample in a study of T cell changes during pregnancy in multiple sclerosis. The repertoire was sequenced with immunoSEQ multiplex PCR; TCRdb's copy has only in-frame clones and lacks some. The sample holds tens of thousands of clones, around nine tenths seen once. Source: peripheral blood, taken in the first trimester of pregnancy. The receptors shown here come from a female donor in good health, enrolled as a control in a pregnancy study.

The chain is built from TRBV7-8 and TRBJ1-1; D might be TRBD1 (5 bases). The V end was cut by 4 bases, the J end by 7 bases, with 7 bases between. CDR3 length: 11 amino acids. In germline, CDR1 is SGHVS, CDR2 FQNEAQ. The CDR3 reads CASSSQGEAFF. The CDR3 DNA reads as TGTGCCAGCAGCTCGCAGGGTGAAGCTTTCTTT.

This sequence joins TRBV2 and TRBJ2-3; 10 positions match TRBD2. This CDR3 spans 15 amino acids. The germline V gene encodes CDR1 SNHLY and CDR2 FYNNEI. V was clipped by 7 bases and J by 5 bases; unmatched bases: 9. DNA for the CDR3: TGTGCCAGCACCGCCTTAGCGGGAGGCAAAGATACGCAGTATTTT. As protein: CASTALAGGKDTQYF.

This clone was picked up one time. Here the CDR3 DNA reads TGTGCCAGCAGTTTGTTGGTCAGGGGTTTAGACGAGCAGTACTTC. Translated, it gives CASSLLVRGLDEQYF. The chain links TRBV7-9 to TRBJ2-7; the D gene is possibly TRBD1 (6 bases). Germline V gives CDR1 SEHNR, CDR2 FQNEAQ (reference sequence). This CDR3 spans 15 amino acids. The V end lost 6 bases, the J end lost 5 bases, and 20 bases lay between the germline ends.